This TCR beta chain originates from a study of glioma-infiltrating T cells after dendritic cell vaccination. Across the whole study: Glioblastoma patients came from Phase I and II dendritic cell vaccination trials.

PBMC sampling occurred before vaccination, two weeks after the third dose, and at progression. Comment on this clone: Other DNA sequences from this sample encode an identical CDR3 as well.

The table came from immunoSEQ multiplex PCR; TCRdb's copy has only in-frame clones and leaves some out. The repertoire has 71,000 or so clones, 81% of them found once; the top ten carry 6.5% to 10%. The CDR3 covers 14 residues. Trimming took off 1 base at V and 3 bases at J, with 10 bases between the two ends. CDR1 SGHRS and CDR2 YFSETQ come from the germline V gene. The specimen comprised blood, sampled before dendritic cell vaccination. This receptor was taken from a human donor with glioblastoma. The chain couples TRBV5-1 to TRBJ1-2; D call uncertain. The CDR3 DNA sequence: TGCGCCAGCAGCTTGAGGCAGGAGGACTATGGCTACACCTTC. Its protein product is CASSLRQEDYGYTF.